The present T cell receptor beta chain was sequenced within a study of shared clonotypes between healthy human individuals. The CDR3 is 14 residues long. The germline V and J ends were trimmed by 0 bases and 3 bases, with 8 bases remaining between them. The germline gives CDR1 MDHEN, CDR2 SYDVKM. Sequenced by immunoSEQ multiplex PCR; TCRdb stores in-frame clones only, minus some. The sample has some 1,100,000 clones, around three quarters seen once. The origin of this receptor is a young man in good health. Some clones in this sample may be carry-over from other donors' samples. The sample consisted of memory CD4+ T cells from PBMCs. The sample's subset: CD45RA-negative fraction. This chain connects TRBV28 to TRBJ1-2; no firm D call. The DNA for the CDR3 is TGTGCCAGCAGTTTATGGGGCCGACACTATGGCTACACCTTC. It codes for CASSLWGRHYGYTF.